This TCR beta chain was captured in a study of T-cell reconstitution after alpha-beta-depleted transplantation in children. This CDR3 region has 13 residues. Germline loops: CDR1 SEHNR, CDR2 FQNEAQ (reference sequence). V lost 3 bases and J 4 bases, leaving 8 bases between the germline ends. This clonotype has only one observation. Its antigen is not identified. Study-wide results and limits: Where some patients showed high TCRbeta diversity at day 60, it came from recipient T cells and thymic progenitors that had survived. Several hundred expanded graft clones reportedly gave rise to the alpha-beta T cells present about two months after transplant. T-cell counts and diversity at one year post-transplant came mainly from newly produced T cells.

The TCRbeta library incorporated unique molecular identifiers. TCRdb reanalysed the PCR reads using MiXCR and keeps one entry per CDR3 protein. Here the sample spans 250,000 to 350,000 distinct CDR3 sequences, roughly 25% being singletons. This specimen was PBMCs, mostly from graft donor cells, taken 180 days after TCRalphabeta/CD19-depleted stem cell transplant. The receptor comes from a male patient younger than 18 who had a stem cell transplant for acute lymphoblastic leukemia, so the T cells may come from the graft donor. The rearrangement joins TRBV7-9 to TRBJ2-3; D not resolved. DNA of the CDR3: TGTGCCAGCAGCTTCCCACGTTCAGATACGCAGTATTTT. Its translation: CASSFPRSDTQYF. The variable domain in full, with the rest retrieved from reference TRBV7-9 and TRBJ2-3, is DTGVSQNPRHKITKRGQNVTFRCDPISEHNRLYWYRQTLGQGPEFLTYFQNEAQLEKSRLLSDRFSAERPKGSFSTLEIQRTEQGDSAMYLCASSFPRSDTQYFGPGTRLTVL.